This entry features one T cell receptor beta chain sequence. V was clipped by 2 bases and J by 3 bases, with 14 bases between them. The CDR3 is made up of 15 amino acids. CDR1 and CDR2 from the germline V gene are GTSNPN and SVGIG (reference sequence). This entry belongs to a study of cytomegalovirus exposure and HLA in healthy donors. The PCR had 60 Vbeta and 13 Jbeta primers. This table comes from immunoSEQ multiplex PCR, and its TCRdb copy is limited to in-frame clones, with some not included. The repertoire consists of approximately 140,000 clones, with 70% to 85% occurring once and the leading ten covering 2.7%.

What was sequenced was PBMCs. The TCR originated in a boy between 2 and 10 years old in good health and CMV-seronegative. The V call is TRBV30, the J call TRBJ2-4, with unresolved D. This CDR3 reads CAWSSPALGKNIQYF. The DNA of the CDR3 is TGTGCCTGGAGTAGTCCAGCGTTGGGCAAAAACATTCAGTACTTC. The variable domain in full, completed from reference TRBV30 and TRBJ2-4, reads SQTIHQWPATLVQPVGSPLSLECTVEGTSNPNLYWYRQAAGRGLQLLFYSVGIGQISSEVPQNLSASRPQDRQFILSSKKLLLSDSGFYLCAWSSPALGKNIQYFGAGTRLSVL.